The TCR beta chain under discussion was sequenced for a study of shared clonotypes between healthy human individuals. Looking at the study overall: Three plates each covered CD4 naive and memory; CD8 naive two, CD8 memory one.

The genomic DNA of each subset was split evenly across several immunoSEQ plates. The repertoire was sequenced with immunoSEQ multiplex PCR; TCRdb's copy has only in-frame clones and lacks some. The table lists 1,400,000 or so clones, less than 99% of them singletons. Donors comprised healthy HIV-negative adults lacking recent acute infections or vaccinations. This sequence was found in a man aged 30 to 45 in good health. The material sequenced was naive CD4+ T cells sorted from blood. As for subset: CD45RA+ positively selected.

The CDR3 DNA reads as TGTGCCAGCAGCCCCGGCGGACAGACTTACACCGGGGAGCTGTTTTTT. Translated, it gives CASSPGGQTYTGELFF. V and J are TRBV9 and TRBJ2-2; perhaps TRBD1 as D (6 bases). The CDR3 runs to 16 residues. Germline loops: CDR1 SGDLS, CDR2 YYNGEE. Trimming pared 4 bases from V and 3 bases from J, leaving 16 bases between. Based on the CDR3 plus reference TRBV9 and TRBJ2-2, the full variable domain is DSGVTQTPKHLITATGQRVTLRCSPRSGDLSVYWYQQSLDQGLQFLIQYYNGEERAKGNILERFSAQQFPDLHSELNLSSLELGDSALYFCASSPGGQTYTGELFFGEGSRLTVL.